The text below deals with one T cell receptor (beta chain). Through a sample-barcoded 5' primer and a J-beta primer mix, a second PCR was run for roughly 7 to 12 cycles. Using its own MiXCR run on the 5' RACE reads, TCRdb lists one record per CDR3 protein. The sample contains 1,500,000 or so distinct CDR3 sequences, around 55% of which appear only once. These data come from a study of blood T cells in healthy people across ages. Germline CDR1 reads PRHDT; CDR2 reads FYEKMQ (reference sequence). The CDR3 loop spans 16 amino acids. The rearrangement links TRBV13 to TRBJ2-7; 10 positions agree with TRBD2. The J call may be incorrect, as the DNA end agrees better with TRBJ2-1. This clonotype was obtained from a man younger than 35 in good health. Sample: blood. The DNA of the CDR3 is TGTGCCAGCAGCGGCCCCGGGACTAGCGAGTTCAATGAGCAGTTCTTC. Amino acid sequence: CASSGPGTSEFNEQFF.